This T cell receptor beta chain is drawn from a study of cytomegalovirus exposure and HLA in healthy donors. PCR employed 60 Vbeta and 13 Jbeta primers. Sequencing was performed with immunoSEQ multiplex PCR; in TCRdb, only in-frame clones are kept and a portion is missing. The table lists some 150,000 clones, about four fifths of them singletons. Looked up from germline, CDR1 is SGHTA and CDR2 is FQGNSA. The CDR3 covers 15 residues. V dropped 5 bases and J dropped 0 bases, with 11 bases sitting between them. The sequence derives from a woman aged 40 to 55 in good health and CMV-seronegative. The sequencing sample was made of PBMCs. V and J are TRBV7-2 and TRBJ2-1; D might be TRBD1 (5 bases). In DNA, the CDR3 is TGTGCCAGCAGCCTGACAGCGTCCTCCTACAATGAGCAGTTCTTC. It specifies CASSLTASSYNEQFF.